The rows below give T cell receptor beta chains drawn from one sample of a study of lymphopenia after photon versus proton radiotherapy. Data came from immunoSEQ multiplex PCR; TCRdb stores just in-frame clones and leaves some out. The sample gives 70,000 or so clones, approximately 90% of which show up once; over 2% is in the top ten. The specimen comprised peripheral blood, sampled from a patient treated with photon-based radiotherapy. The receptors originated from a woman aged 40 to 50 with cholangiocarcinoma. CDR3s include the opening cysteine and the closing phenylalanine or tryptophan. A D gene is named only where the DNA matches it firmly. Size tells how often a clone was seen (once, few, many) or the class of an expanded clone, and some rows leave it out.

V	J	size	D	DNA	CDR3
TRBV7-2	TRBJ2-3	NA	NA	TGTGCCAGCAGCTTGGAAAGGGGTGATACGCAGTATTTT	CASSLERGDTQYF
TRBV6-5	TRBJ1-2	NA	NA	TGTGCCAGCAGTAGACCTCAGGGGCTAGATGGCTACACCTTC	CASSRPQGLDGYTF
TRBV5-1	TRBJ2-7	NA	NA	TGCGCCAGCAGCTTGGGGTCCGTAACAGGGCTCGGGGAGCAGTACTTC	CASSLGSVTGLGEQYF
TRBV5-4	TRBJ2-4	NA	TRBD1	TGTGCCAGCAGCTTTACCGGACAGGGTGCGACCAAAAACATTCAGTACTTC	CASSFTGQGATKNIQYF
TRBV7-9	TRBJ2-7	NA	NA	TGTGCCAGCAGCTTAGCGGAGGGCACCTACGAGCAGTACTTC	CASSLAEGTYEQYF
TRBV19	TRBJ2-1	NA	TRBD2	TGTGCCACTCACCCCGGGACTAGCGGGAGGCGGGTCAATGAGCAGTTCTTC	CATHPGTSGRRVNEQFF
TRBV10-3	TRBJ2-7	NA	TRBD1	TGTGCCATCGGGACAGGGGAGTACGAGCAGTACTTC	CAIGTGEYEQYF
TRBV28	TRBJ2-7	NA	TRBD1	TGTGCCAGCAGTTTGGGACAGGGAATATACGAGCAGTACTTC	CASSLGQGIYEQYF
TRBV9	TRBJ2-1	once	NA	TGTGCCAGCAGCCCCTTTGCGGCGGCCTCCTACAATGAGCAGTTCTTC	CASSPFAAASYNEQFF
TRBV6-6	TRBJ2-7	once	TRBD2	TGTGCCAGCAGTTCCGGGACTAGCGGGACCTACGAGCAGTACTTC	CASSSGTSGTYEQYF
TRBV19	TRBJ2-2	NA	TRBD2	TGTGCCAGTAGTATAAGCGGGGACGGCGGGGAGCTGTTTTTT	CASSISGDGGELFF
TRBV10-3	TRBJ2-7	NA	NA	TGTGCCACTAAACCCGGGACACCGACCTACGAGCAGTACTTC	CATKPGTPTYEQYF
TRBV29-1	TRBJ2-1	NA	NA	TGCAGCGTTCCAGGGACTGTCAATGAGCAGTTCTTC	CSVPGTVNEQFF
TRBV7-9	TRBJ2-3	NA	NA	TGTGCCAGCAGCCCCCGCTCGAGGCCAGATACGCAGTATTTT	CASSPRSRPDTQYF
TRBV5-1	TRBJ2-5	NA	NA	TGCGCCAGCAGCTTGAACCCCCCGGGGACCCTAGAGACCCAGTACTTC	CASSLNPPGTLETQYF
TRBV13	TRBJ1-1	NA	NA	TGTGCCAGCAGCCAGCGGGACACTTTGAACACTGAAGCTTTCTTT	CASSQRDTLNTEAFF
TRBV4-1	TRBJ1-6	NA	TRBD1	TGCGCCAGCAGCCCCTCCGGGACAGCAAATTCACCCCTCCACTTT	CASSPSGTANSPLHF
TRBV19	TRBJ2-6	NA	NA	TGTGCCAGTAGTGCCATAACTGGGACTGGGGCCAACGTCCTGACTTTC	CASSAITGTGANVLTF
TRBV29-1	TRBJ2-7	NA	TRBD1	TGCAGCGTGGAAACCGATGGAGGACAGGGAAGTCCCTACGAGCAGTACTTC	CSVETDGGQGSPYEQYF
TRBV7-3	TRBJ1-2	NA	TRBD1	TGTGCCAGCAGCTTAACGACAGGGACCGGCTACACCTTC	CASSLTTGTGYTF
TRBV5-1	TRBJ2-1	NA	TRBD2	TGCGCCAGCAGCTTGGCTAGCGGGGCTGGTGAGCAGTTCTTC	CASSLASGAGEQFF
TRBV7-8	TRBJ1-2	NA	TRBD1	TGTGCCAGCAGCTTACGTCTAGGGGGCGCAAACTATGGCTACACCTTC	CASSLRLGGANYGYTF
TRBV4-3	TRBJ2-5	NA	TRBD2	TGCGCCAGCAGCCAAGATGGTAGCGGGAGATGGGAGACCCAGTACTTC	CASSQDGSGRWETQYF
TRBV29-1	TRBJ1-1	NA	TRBD1	TGCAGCATAATAGACAGGGGGTACACTGAAGCTTTCTTT	CSIIDRGYTEAFF
TRBV30	TRBJ1-4	NA	NA	TGTGCCCGCCGACAGGTTGGGGATGAAAAACTGTTTTTT	CARRQVGDEKLFF
TRBV7-8	TRBJ2-7	NA	TRBD2	TGTGCCAGCTCCATAGCGGGAGGGCCTTACGAGCAGTACTTC	CASSIAGGPYEQYF
TRBV7-3	TRBJ2-3	NA	TRBD1	TGTGCCAGCAGCTTAACACCCCCGGGACAGGGAGGTACGCAGTATTTT	CASSLTPPGQGGTQYF
TRBV6-5	TRBJ1-2	NA	NA	TGTGCCAGCAGTGAATGGGGCTACACCTTC	CASSEWGYTF
TRBV7-2	TRBJ2-1	NA	TRBD2	TGTGCCAGCAGCTTAGATAGGGTGGGTAGCGGGAGCGATAATGAGCAGTTCTTC	CASSLDRVGSGSDNEQFF
TRBV5-8	TRBJ1-5	NA	NA	TGTGCCAGCAGCTGGGGACAAAGCAATCAGCCCCAGCATTTT	CASSWGQSNQPQHF
TRBV5-1	TRBJ1-1	NA	NA	TGCGCCAGCAGCTTGGAGGGACAACCAACTGAAGCTTTCTTT	CASSLEGQPTEAFF
TRBV29-1	TRBJ2-2	NA	NA	TGCAGCGTTGACATGTCGAACACCGGGGAGCTGTTTTTT	CSVDMSNTGELFF
TRBV9	TRBJ1-1	NA	NA	TGTGCCAGCAGCGCCCTACAGACTATGAACACTGAAGCTTTCTTT	CASSALQTMNTEAFF
TRBV7-2	TRBJ1-1	NA	NA	TGTGCCAGCAGCTTAGACAGCACTAACACTGAAGCTTTCTTT	CASSLDSTNTEAFF
TRBV25-1	TRBJ2-2	NA	NA	TGTGCCAGCAGAGGGGTAGGCGACACCGGGGAGCTGTTTTTT	CASRGVGDTGELFF
TRBV6-1	TRBJ2-3	NA	NA	TGTGCCAGCAGTGAAGGGAGGGCGCAGGGCAGGACAGATACGCAGTATTTT	CASSEGRAQGRTDTQYF
TRBV2	TRBJ1-3	once	TRBD1	TGTGCCAGCAGTCCGCAGGGGGCAGGTGGAAACACCATATATTTT	CASSPQGAGGNTIYF
TRBV5-6	TRBJ2-1	NA	TRBD2	TGTGCCAGCAGGCACAGCGGGAGAGGCCCCTACAATGAGCAGTTCTTC	CASRHSGRGPYNEQFF
TRBV2	TRBJ2-5	once	TRBD2	TGTGCCAGCGGGGCCAGCGGGGGCCCGAGGACCCAGTACTTC	CASGASGGPRTQYF
TRBV27	TRBJ2-2	NA	NA	TGTGCCAGCAGTTCGAACACCGGGGAGCTGTTTTTT	CASSSNTGELFF
TRBV28	TRBJ2-7	NA	NA	TGTGCCAGCAGTTCCCTTTCTGGACAACCCTACGAGCAGTACTTC	CASSSLSGQPYEQYF
TRBV5-1	TRBJ1-1	NA	NA	TGCGCCAGCAGCTTTGCTCTAGAAAGAGGGCTGTCTGAAGCTTTCTTT	CASSFALERGLSEAFF
TRBV4-1	TRBJ1-1	NA	NA	TGCGCCAGCAGCCCGACTGAGGGCAACACTGAAGCTTTCTTT	CASSPTEGNTEAFF
TRBV7-2	TRBJ2-3	NA	NA	TGTGCCAGCAGCTTGGCTGATACGCAGTATTTT	CASSLADTQYF
TRBV2	TRBJ2-7	NA	NA	TGTGCCAGCAGTGAAGGCGATAGCGTAACCTACGAGCAGTACTTC	CASSEGDSVTYEQYF
TRBV29-1	TRBJ1-1	NA	TRBD1	TGCAGCGCCAGGGGACAGGCTAACACTGAAGCTTTCTTT	CSARGQANTEAFF
TRBV9	TRBJ1-5	once	NA	TGTGCCAGCAGCGTAGCCGGAATCGAGCCCCAGCATTTT	CASSVAGIEPQHF
TRBV18	TRBJ2-3	NA	TRBD2	TGTGCCAGCTCAAAAGGGACTAGCGGGAGAGGGACAGATACGCAGTATTTT	CASSKGTSGRGTDTQYF
TRBV20-1	TRBJ1-1	NA	NA	TGCAGTGCTAGGGATTACACTGAAGCTTTCTTT	CSARDYTEAFF
TRBV29-1	TRBJ2-7	NA	TRBD1	TGCAGCGTCCGGGACAGGGAGTCCTACGAGCAGTACTTC	CSVRDRESYEQYF
TRBV4-3	TRBJ1-3	NA	NA	TGCGCCAGCAGCCAAGGGACCTTGGCCACGGACACCATATATTTT	CASSQGTLATDTIYF
TRBV10-3	TRBJ2-5	once	NA	TGTGCCATCAGAGGGCGGGAGACCCAGTACTTC	CAIRGRETQYF
TRBV7-2	TRBJ2-7	NA	TRBD1	TGTGCCAGCAGCTCATGGCCGGGACAGGGGTCCTACGAGCAGTACTTC	CASSSWPGQGSYEQYF
TRBV7-9	TRBJ2-7	NA	TRBD1	TGTGCCAGCAGCGCCAGGACAGGGTCCGGGTCCGAGCAGTACTTC	CASSARTGSGSEQYF